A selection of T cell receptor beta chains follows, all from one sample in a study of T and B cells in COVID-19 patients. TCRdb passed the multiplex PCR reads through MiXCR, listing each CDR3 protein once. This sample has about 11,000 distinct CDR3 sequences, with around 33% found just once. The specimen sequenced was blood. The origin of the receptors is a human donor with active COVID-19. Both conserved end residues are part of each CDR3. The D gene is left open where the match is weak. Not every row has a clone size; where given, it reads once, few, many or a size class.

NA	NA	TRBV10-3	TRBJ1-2	CAISEGIGYGYTF	TGTGCCATCAGTGAGGGAATTGGCTATGGCTACACCTTC
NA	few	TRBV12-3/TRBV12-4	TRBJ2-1	CASQQNPYNEQFF	TGTGCCAGTCAACAGAATCCCTACAATGAGCAGTTCTTC
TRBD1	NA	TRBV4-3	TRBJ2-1	CASSLTGGYNEQFF	TGCGCCAGCAGTCTGACAGGGGGGTACAATGAGCAGTTCTTC
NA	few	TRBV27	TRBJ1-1	CASSLRNQGKTEAFF	TGTGCCAGCAGTCTAAGAAATCAGGGTAAGACTGAAGCTTTCTTT
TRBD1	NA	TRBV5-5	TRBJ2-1	CASSTGTELSNEQFF	TGTGCCAGCAGCACCGGGACAGAGCTTAGTAATGAGCAGTTCTTC
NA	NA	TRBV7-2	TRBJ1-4	CASSSRPRGRRNEKLFF	TGTGCCAGCAGCTCCAGACCGCGGGGGCGAAGGAATGAAAAACTGTTTTTT
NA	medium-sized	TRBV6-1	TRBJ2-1	CASRIRTDNEQFF	TGTGCCAGCAGAATTCGGACAGACAATGAGCAGTTCTTC
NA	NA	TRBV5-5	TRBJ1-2	CASSLAQGYGYTF	TGTGCCAGCAGCTTGGCGCAGGGGTATGGCTACACCTTC
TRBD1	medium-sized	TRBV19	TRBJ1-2	CASSHRAGQDINYGYTF	TGTGCCAGTAGTCACCGAGCGGGACAGGATATTAACTATGGCTACACCTTC
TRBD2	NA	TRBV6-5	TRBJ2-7	CASSPGLANFYEQYF	TGTGCCAGCAGTCCCGGACTAGCGAATTTCTACGAGCAGTACTTC
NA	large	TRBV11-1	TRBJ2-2	CASSLLNTGELFF	TGTGCCAGCAGCTTACTAAACACCGGGGAGCTGTTTTTT
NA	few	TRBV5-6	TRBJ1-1	CASSLDRRGTRGEFF	TGTGCCAGCAGCTTAGACAGAAGGGGAACGAGGGGGGAGTTCTTT
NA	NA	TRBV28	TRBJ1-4	CASSLSGRTEKLFF	TGTGCCAGCAGTTTGTCAGGGAGAACTGAAAAACTGTTTTTT
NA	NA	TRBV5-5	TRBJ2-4	CASSQGGGTNPLLAKNIQYF	TGTGCCAGCAGCCAGGGGGGAGGCACTAATCCCCTCTTAGCCAAAAACATTCAGTACTTC
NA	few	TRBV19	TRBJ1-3	CASSLEGQRYSGNTIYF	TGTGCCAGTAGCTTAGAAGGACAGAGATACTCTGGAAACACCATATATTTT
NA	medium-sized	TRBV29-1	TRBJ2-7	CSVATGEQYF	TGCAGCGTTGCCACGGGGGAGCAGTACTTC
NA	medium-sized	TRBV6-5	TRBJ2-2	CASSRTEAGELFF	TGTGCCAGCAGTCGAACAGAGGCCGGGGAGCTGTTTTTT
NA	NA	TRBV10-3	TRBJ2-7	CAISDQSGIHEQYF	TGTGCCATCAGTGACCAGTCGGGTATTCACGAGCAGTACTTC
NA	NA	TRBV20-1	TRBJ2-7	CSAPGTTAYEQYF	TGCAGTGCTCCCGGGACAACAGCCTACGAGCAGTACTTC
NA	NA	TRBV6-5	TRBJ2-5	CASSYSSPQETQYF	TGTGCCAGCAGTTACTCCAGCCCTCAAGAGACCCAGTACTTC
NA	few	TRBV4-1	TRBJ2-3	CASSRSGPTDTQYF	TGCGCCAGCAGTCGTAGCGGTCCCACAGATACGCAGTATTTT
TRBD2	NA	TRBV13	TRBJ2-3	CASSLLAGDGTDTQYF	TGTGCCAGCAGCTTACTAGCGGGGGATGGGACAGATACGCAGTATTTT
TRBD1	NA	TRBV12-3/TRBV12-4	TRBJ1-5	CASRSSGGDQPQHF	TGTGCCAGCAGGTCCTCAGGGGGAGATCAGCCCCAGCATTTT
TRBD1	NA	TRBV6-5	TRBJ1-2	CASSYGQEGYTF	TGTGCCAGCAGCTACGGACAGGAGGGCTACACCTTC
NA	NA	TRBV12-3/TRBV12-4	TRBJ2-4	CASRADRTTLNIQYF	TGTGCCAGCAGAGCCGACAGGACGACCTTAAACATTCAGTACTTC
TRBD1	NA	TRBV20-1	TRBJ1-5	CSAFIGGVSNQPQHF	TGCAGTGCTTTCATAGGGGGCGTGAGCAATCAGCCCCAGCATTTT
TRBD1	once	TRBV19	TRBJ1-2	CASSFPGAGGYGYTF	TGTGCCAGTAGCTTCCCCGGGGCAGGGGGCTATGGCTACACCTTC
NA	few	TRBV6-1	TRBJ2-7	CASTRGTERYEQYF	TGTGCCAGCACCCGCGGTACAGAGAGATACGAGCAGTACTTC
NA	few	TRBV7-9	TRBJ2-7	CASSLGTVYEQYF	TGTGCCAGCAGCTTAGGGACAGTCTACGAGCAGTACTTC
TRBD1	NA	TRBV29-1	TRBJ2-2	CSVERGTGTTGELFF	TGCAGCGTTGAACGCGGGACAGGGACCACCGGGGAGCTGTTTTTT
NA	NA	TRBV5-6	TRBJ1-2	CASSLGGSHGYTF	TGTGCCAGCAGCTTGGGGGGATCCCATGGCTACACCTTC
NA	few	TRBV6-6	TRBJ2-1	CASSYSRLGSGISYNEQFF	TGTGCCAGCAGTTACTCCCGCCTAGGGAGCGGCATATCCTACAATGAGCAGTTCTTC
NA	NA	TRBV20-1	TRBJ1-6	CSARAGVSFSPLHF	TGCAGTGCTAGAGCAGGGGTCAGTTTTTCACCCCTCCACTTT
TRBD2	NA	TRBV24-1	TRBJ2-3	CATSAPTSGLSTDTQYF	TGTGCCACCAGTGCCCCTACTAGCGGCCTTAGCACAGATACGCAGTATTTT
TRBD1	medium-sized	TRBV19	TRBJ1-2	CASGQGNYGYTF	TGTGCCAGTGGACAGGGGAACTATGGCTACACCTTC
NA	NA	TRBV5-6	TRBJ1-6	CASSLRGRSNSPLHF	TGTGCCAGCAGCTTGCGGGGGAGAAGTAATTCACCCCTCCACTTT
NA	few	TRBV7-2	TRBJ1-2	CASSLGAVSIGGYTF	TGTGCCAGCAGCTTAGGTGCCGTGAGCATTGGGGGCTACACCTTC
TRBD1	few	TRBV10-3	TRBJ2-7	CAISDGTGPYEQYF	TGTGCCATCAGTGATGGGACAGGGCCCTACGAGCAGTACTTC
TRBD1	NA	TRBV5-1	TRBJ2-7	CASSSSQGAYEQYF	TGCGCCAGCAGCTCTTCACAGGGGGCCTACGAGCAGTACTTC
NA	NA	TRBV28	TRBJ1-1	CASSLRPKGTEAFF	TGTGCCAGCAGTTTGCGTCCGAAGGGTACTGAAGCTTTCTTT
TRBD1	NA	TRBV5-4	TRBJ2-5	CASSLDRGGNREETQYF	TGTGCCAGCAGCCTCGACAGGGGTGGAAATCGGGAAGAGACCCAGTACTTC
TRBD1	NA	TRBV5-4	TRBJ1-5	CASSGQGDDQPQHF	TGTGCCAGCAGCGGACAGGGGGATGATCAGCCCCAGCATTTT
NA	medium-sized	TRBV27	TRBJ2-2	CASSSFRGGELFF	TGTGCCAGCAGTTCATTCCGGGGAGGGGAGCTGTTTTTT
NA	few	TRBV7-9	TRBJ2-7	CASSVTGYEQYF	TGTGCCAGCAGCGTCACAGGGTACGAGCAGTACTTC